This T cell receptor beta chain came from a study of human T cells and chemical hapten exposure. CDR1 is SGHTA, CDR2 FQGTGA, per germline. The CDR3 spans 14 residues. V was clipped by 6 bases and J by 3 bases, with 11 bases between them. The time point denotes: pre-sensitization, week 0. Treatment of the sample: therapeutic diphenylcyclopropenone sensitization with weekly scalp DPC. This clonotype turned up a few times. TCRdb re-derived calls from the RACE reads in MiXCR, one entry per CDR3 protein. Found here are around 300,000 distinct CDR3 sequences, approximately 5% of them singletons; the top ten hold approximately 8.2%.

This receptor was taken from a woman between 18 and 29 years old with alopecia areata. Some clones in this sample may be carry-over from other donors' samples. The specimen was whole blood, collected in connection with sensitization to the hapten diphenylcyclopropenone (DPC). The chain has TRBV7-3 and TRBJ2-2; possibly TRBD1 for D (6 bases). The CDR3 sequence is CASRSQGYTGELFF. Written as DNA, the CDR3 is TGTGCCAGCAGGTCACAGGGTTACACCGGGGAGCTGTTTTTT.